This TCR beta chain was captured in a study of shared T cell receptors in the human thymus. This clone has just one count. The table came from immunoSEQ multiplex PCR; TCRdb's copy has only in-frame clones and leaves some out. The table has almost 550,000 clones, around 78% seen once. Germline CDR1 and CDR2: MDHEN and SYDVKM. The CDR3 sequence is 14 residues long. V lost 6 bases, J lost 2 bases, and 6 bases stayed unmatched. The data also belong to a second study, concerning human thymus T cells. As reported in that work: Donation came from healthy Finnish infants having corrective surgery for congenital heart defects. Resections were taken during corrective heart surgery, and the thymus tissue came from these. Across thymic and blood repertoires, the usage of V and J genes appeared to be biased. Related research has reported that thymic repertoires overlap highly among unrelated individuals.

The specimen was thymocytes. The chain has TRBV28 and TRBJ2-7; TRBD1 matches 8 bases. The source is a boy under two years old with a congenital heart defect. Here the CDR3 reads CASSPRDRPYEQYF. In DNA, the CDR3 is TGTGCCAGCAGCCCCCGGGACAGGCCCTACGAGCAGTACTTC.